Presented here are 11 T cell receptor beta chains from one specimen sequenced in a study of tumor-infiltrating lymphocytes in primary liver carcinoma. Extraction also yielded germline DNA, while blood RNA was obtained from unsorted whole blood. TCR beta cDNA was made from 400 to 500 ng total RNA with a constant-region primer. Three nested multiplex PCR rounds, a slightly modified ARM-PCR method, built the TCR beta libraries. TRBV1-TRBV30 forward primers paired with a C-beta reverse primer were used in the first two PCR rounds, which ran approximately 10 cycles each. One entry per CDR3 protein, called by TCRdb with MiXCR from the multiplex PCR reads. The table has about 200,000 distinct CDR3 sequences, about two thirds seen once. Sequenced input: peripheral blood. The source of these receptors is an older woman with primary liver carcinoma and hepatitis B virus infection.

To note about this clonotype: The conserved phenylalanine or tryptophan normally closing the CDR3 is absent here, so this likely arose from a read error. Here the CDR3 reads CASSGDIDTQYS. CDR3 nucleotides: TGTGCCAGCAGCGGCGACATAGATACGCAGTATTCT. The V and J genes are TRBV7-2 and TRBJ2-3, with unresolved D. Germline CDR1 is SGHTA and CDR2 is FQGNSA. V was cut by 5 bases and J by 5 bases, with 8 bases left in between. The CDR3 contains 12 residues.

The V and J genes are TRBV5-4 and TRBJ2-2; D gene ambiguous. CDR1 and CDR2 from the germline V gene are SGHNT and YYREEE (reference sequence). This CDR3 is built from 15 residues. V shed 4 bases and J shed 2 bases, with 12 bases lying between them. CDR3 residues: CASSPRDVNTGELFF. CDR3 nucleotides: TGTGCCAGCAGCCCCCGAGACGTAAACACCGGGGAGCTGTTTTTT.

This clonotype was detected ten times or more. The rearrangement links TRBV4-2 to TRBJ1-2, with D possibly TRBD1 on 6 matching bases. This CDR3 spans 15 amino acids. Germline V gene lookup returns CDR1 LGHNA and CDR2 YNFKEQ. V was clipped by 0 bases and J by 7 bases, with 15 bases between them. The CDR3 here is CASSQDGGRGRGYTF. For the CDR3, the DNA is TGTGCCAGCAGCCAAGATGGCGGCAGGGGTCGTGGCTACACCTTC.

With regard to this clonotype: A read error is possible here, since a much larger clone lies one base away. J is TRBJ2-7 and V is TRBV4-2, with D uncertain. The V end was cut by 1 base, the J end by 4 bases, with 14 bases between. CDR3 length: 15 amino acids. The germline V gene encodes CDR1 LGHNA and CDR2 YNFKEQ. The CDR3: CASSQGPSVKYEQYF. DNA for the CDR3: TGTGCCAGCAGCCAAGGTCCCAGCGTAAAATACGAGCAGTACTTC.

Regarding this clonotype: This may stem from a read error, because a much larger clone lies one nucleotide away. The chain couples TRBV4-2 to TRBJ1-3; D ambiguous. Germline CDR1 is LGHNA and CDR2 is YNFKEQ. The CDR3 extends over 14 amino acids. Trimming shortened V by 0 bases and J by 4 bases, and 7 bases separated the two germline ends. The CDR3 DNA follows: TGTGCCAGCAGCCAAGACCCTGTAGGAAACACCATATATTTT. The encoded protein is CASSQDPVGNTIYF.

Comments on this clonotype: At one end the junction does not follow the germline gene, possibly because of a read error. The chain couples TRBV11-2 to TRBJ2-7; the D gene is possibly TRBD2 (5 bases). CDR1 is SGHAT, CDR2 FQNNGV, per germline. The CDR3 contains 15 residues. The CDR3 nucleotides are TGTGTCAGCAGCCGAGGGAATGAAAGGTCCTACGAGCAGTACTTC. Translated: CVSSRGNERSYEQYF.

V and J are TRBV28 and TRBJ2-7; 10 positions match TRBD1. Losses at the gene ends were 5 bases for V and 1 base for J; bases not matched to a gene: 8. CDR3 length: 16 amino acids. Germline CDR1 and CDR2: MDHEN and SYDVKM. The CDR3 DNA follows: TGTGCCAGCAGTGTATCGTCGGGACAGGGGTCCTACGAGCAGTACTTC. Protein product: CASSVSSGQGSYEQYF.

This chain links TRBV14 with TRBJ2-7; no firm D call. This CDR3 region has 15 residues. V was clipped by 4 bases and J by 3 bases, with 16 bases between them. CDR1 is SGHDN and CDR2 is FVKESK in the germline V gene. The CDR3 loop reads CASSPLAGSHYEQYF. As DNA, the CDR3 is TGTGCCAGCAGCCCGCTCGCCGGGTCCCACTACGAGCAGTACTTC.

Regarding this clonotype: Given a much more abundant clone one base away, this may be a read error. The chain has TRBV10-2 and TRBJ2-3; 10 bases agree with TRBD2. In germline, CDR1 is WSHSY, CDR2 SAAADI. CDR3 size: 16 residues. DNA of the CDR3: TGCGCCAGCAATGAGATTAGGCTAGCGGGAGCAGATACGCAGTATTTT. Its protein product is CASNEIRLAGADTQYF.

This sequence joins TRBV19 and TRBJ2-1; 7 bases fit TRBD2. Trimming took 4 bases from V and 8 from J; bases not matched to a gene: 20. The CDR3 is made up of 18 amino acids. Germline V gene sequence: CDR1 LNHDA, CDR2 SQIVND (reference sequence). The CDR3 DNA is TGTGCCAGTAGTAGGGACCCCCCGGGACTAACTGAGGTCGATGAGCAGTTCTTC. The encoded protein is CASSRDPPGLTEVDEQFF. Full variable domain (missing parts from reference TRBV19 and TRBJ2-1): DGGITQSPKYLFRKEGQNVTLSCEQNLNHDAMYWYRQDPGQGLRLIYYSQIVNDFQKGDIAEGYSVSREKKESFPLTVTSAQKNPTAFYLCASSRDPPGLTEVDEQFFGPGTRLTVL.

In the case of this clonotype: An end of the junction does not agree with germline; a read error may underlie this. This chain joins TRBV11-2 and TRBJ2-5; possibly TRBD2 for D (7 bases). Germline V gives CDR1 SGHAT, CDR2 FQNNGV. CDR3 length: 15 amino acids. The CDR3 sequence: CASGWTEGGGENQYF. The CDR3 bases are TGTGCCAGCGGCTGGACAGAAGGGGGAGGGGAGAACCAGTACTTC.